Presented here are 27 T cell receptor beta chains from one specimen sequenced in a study of identical twins. Via MiXCR, TCRdb re-called the 5' RACE reads, giving one row per CDR3 protein. The data hold 1.5 million to 2 million distinct CDR3 sequences, with about 30% observed a single time. Sequenced: cord blood. The receptors shown here come from a newborn girl in good health.

The chain couples TRBV10-1 to TRBJ1-4; 9 bases fit TRBD1. The ends lost 4 bases at V and 5 bases at J; junction bases unmatched: 5. The germline gives CDR1 WNHNN, CDR2 SYGVQD (reference sequence). The CDR3 runs 15 residues. CDR3 loop: CASSGTGTGNEKLFF. The CDR3 DNA sequence: TGCGCCAGCAGTGGGACCGGGACAGGGAATGAAAAACTGTTTTTT.

This clonotype was recorded many times. This chain joins TRBV10-3 and TRBJ2-3, with 10 bases fitting TRBD2. The germline V gene has CDR1 ENHRY and CDR2 SYGVKD. The J segment lost 10 bases and the V segment lost 0 bases, leaving 13 bases of the junction unmatched. The length of the CDR3 is 17 residues. Here the CDR3 reads CAISESTGSSGGPPQYF. The DNA for the CDR3 is TGTGCCATCAGTGAGTCGACAGGATCTAGCGGGGGCCCTCCGCAGTATTTT.

The table lists this clonotype with a count of one. The gene calls are TRBV4-2 and TRBJ2-7; 8 nucleotides align to TRBD1. The CDR3 contains 15 residues. V lost 4 bases, J lost 6 bases, and 11 bases stayed unmatched. CDR1 is LGHNA, CDR2 YNFKEQ, per germline. The CDR3 region has the DNA TGTGCCAGCAGCCCCCCCGAATTCAGGGGGCCCGAGCAGTACTTC. Its protein is CASSPPEFRGPEQYF.

The rearrangement joins TRBV24-1 to TRBJ2-3, with D perhaps matching TRBD1 or TRBD2 (5 bases each). Germline values: CDR1 KGHDR, CDR2 SFDVKD. The length of the CDR3 is 15 residues. Trimming stripped 5 bases from V and 3 bases from J, with 14 bases between. CDR3 region: CATSGGQGSTDTQYF. The CDR3 region has the DNA TGTGCCACCAGTGGAGGGCAGGGATCGACAGATACGCAGTATTTT.

This clonotype showed up just a few times. The CDR3 reads CASSIGQPNYGYTF. In DNA, the CDR3 is TGTGCCAGCAGTATCGGACAGCCTAACTATGGCTACACCTTC. The chain carries TRBV3-1 and TRBJ1-2, with D perhaps TRBD1 (6 bases). The CDR3 sequence is 14 residues long. The ends were cut back, 6 bases at V and 0 bases at J, with 11 bases in the middle. The germline V gene has CDR1 LGHDT and CDR2 YNNKEL (reference sequence).

With regard to this clonotype: Given a much more abundant clone one base away, this may be a read error. The rearrangement uses TRBV3-1 and TRBJ1-2, with a weak D call TRBD1 (6 bases). Trimming removed 4 bases at V and 4 bases at J, with 16 bases between. CDR3 length equals 15 residues. Germline V gene data show CDR1 as LGHDT and CDR2 as YNNKEL (reference sequence). As DNA, the CDR3 is TGTGCCAGCAGCCCGACCAACAGGGCTAGCTATGGCTACACCTTC. Translation gives CASSPTNRASYGYTF.

The rearrangement uses TRBV27 and TRBJ2-5, with 9 positions matching TRBD2. The DNA end lines up better with TRBJ2-7; the J call may be wrong. Germline values: CDR1 MNHEY, CDR2 SMNVEV (reference sequence). The CDR3 has 15 amino acids. This chain's CDR3 is CASSLSVAGVLEQYF. CDR3 nucleotide sequence: TGTGCCAGCAGTTTGTCGGTAGCGGGGGTTCTCGAGCAGTACTTC.

In regard to this clonotype: The CDR3 carries no conserved terminal phenylalanine or tryptophan, so it likely arises from a read error. The chain's CDR3 is CASSEYGTIAYEQYL. Written as DNA, the CDR3 is TGTGCCAGCAGTGAGTACGGGACTATTGCCTACGAGCAGTACTTG. The V gene is TRBV25-1, the J gene TRBJ2-5; the match to TRBD2 covers 7 bases. The J call is uncertain, as TRBJ2-7 better fits the DNA end. Looked up from germline, CDR1 is MGHDK and CDR2 is SYGVNS. The CDR3 loop spans 15 amino acids.

A note on this clonotype: Compared with germline, one end of the junction differs, possibly owing to a read error. The V call is TRBV5-5, the J call TRBJ2-5; D not certain. The CDR3 consists of 12 residues. Looked up from germline, CDR1 is SGHKS and CDR2 is YYEKEE (reference sequence). The CDR3 DNA reads TGTGCCAGCAACTTGGTTTCGGAGACCCAGTACTTC. Translation gives CASNLVSETQYF. Together with reference TRBV5-5 and TRBJ2-5, the CDR3 gives the full variable domain: DAGVTQSPTHLIKTRGQQVTLRCSPISGHKSVSWYQQVLGQGPQFIFQYYEKEERGRGNFPDRFSARQFPNYSSELNVNALLLGDSALYLCASNLVSETQYFGPGTRLLVL.

The chain employs TRBV4-1 and TRBJ2-1, with TRBD2 identical over 10 bases. There are 17 residues in the CDR3. V trimming: 3 bases; J trimming: 9 bases; junction bases outside the gene matches: 14. CDR1 and CDR2 (germline): MGHRA, YSYEKL. The CDR3 nucleotides read TGCGCCAGCAGCCAGAGGGGGCTAGCGGGAGTTAGTAGTGAGCAGTTCTTC. This encodes CASSQRGLAGVSSEQFF.

This clonotype has just a few counts. The V call is TRBV12-3 or TRBV12-4, the J call TRBJ2-5; the match to TRBD1 covers 7 bases. The length of the CDR3 is 14 residues. With V trimmed by 7 bases and J by 4 bases, 9 bases remained unmatched. The CDR3 DNA is TGTGCCAGCAAGTACAGGGGCCCGGTAGAGACCCAGTACTTC. Translation gives CASKYRGPVETQYF.

The chain has TRBV20-1 and TRBJ1-1; D uncertain. V was clipped by 3 bases and J by 9 bases, with 8 bases between them. Germline V gene lookup returns CDR1 DFQATT and CDR2 SNEGSKA (reference sequence). The CDR3 loop spans 10 amino acids. CDR3 DNA sequence: TGCAGTGCTAGTGGCCCTAAAGCTTTCTTT. It specifies CSASGPKAFF.

A few counts support this clonotype. The chain employs TRBV18 and TRBJ1-5; D gene uncertain. Trimming cost V 3 bases and J 0 bases, with 15 bases left between them. The CDR3 has 17 residues. The V gene's germline CDR1 is KGHSH and CDR2 LQKENI. The CDR3 nucleotides are TGTGCCAGCTCACCCGATACCGGGTCGTATAGCAATCAGCCCCAGCATTTT. Its translation is CASSPDTGSYSNQPQHF.

This clonotype was picked up many times. The rearrangement uses TRBV12-3 or TRBV12-4 and TRBJ2-7; no clear D. The CDR3 contains 12 residues. V lost 6 bases and J lost 2, with 8 bases in between. CDR3 sequence: CASSRLPYEQYF. CDR3 nucleotides: TGTGCCAGCAGCCGTCTCCCCTACGAGCAGTACTTC.

This clonotype was recorded many times. The CDR3 is CSVGDQNTQYF. CDR3 nucleotide sequence: TGCAGCGTCGGCGATCAGAATACGCAGTATTTT. The rearrangement uses TRBV29-1 and TRBJ2-3, with no clear D. Deletions cut 6 bases from V and 7 bases from J, with 11 bases between. Germline values: CDR1 SQVTM, CDR2 ANQGSEA. The CDR3 runs to 11 residues.

The V and J genes are TRBV2 and TRBJ2-3; D uncertain. Per germline, CDR1 SNHLY and CDR2 FYNNEI. Trimming removed 2 bases from V and 4 bases from J, with 7 bases in between. This CDR3 spans 13 amino acids. Here the CDR3 reads CASSEQPPDTQYF. The CDR3 region has the DNA TGTGCCAGCAGTGAACAGCCGCCAGATACGCAGTATTTT.

The V call is TRBV5-1, the J call TRBJ1-5; D is undetermined. The V end was cut by 0 bases, the J end by 0 bases, with 13 bases between. The CDR3 covers 17 residues. Germline lookup yields CDR1 SGHRS and CDR2 YFSETQ. CDR3 residues: CASSLAVEVYSNQPQHF. DNA for the CDR3: TGCGCCAGCAGCTTGGCCGTGGAGGTCTATAGCAATCAGCCCCAGCATTTT.

This clonotype showed up just a few times. This chain connects TRBV6-6 to TRBJ1-1; TRBD1 might be the D (5 bases). The CDR3 runs 13 residues. Germline CDR1 is MNHNY and CDR2 is SVGAGI (reference sequence). The V end lost 7 bases, the J end lost 3 bases, and 12 bases lay between the germline ends. The CDR3 coding sequence is TGTGCCAGCATGGAGGGGTGGTACACTGAAGCTTTCTTT. Its translation: CASMEGWYTEAFF.

This clonotype was recorded a few times. The gene calls are TRBV20-1 and TRBJ2-4, with D possibly being TRBD1 or TRBD2 (5 bases each). The CDR3 has 13 residues. The germline V gene has CDR1 DFQATT and CDR2 SNEGSKA (reference sequence). Trimming removed 1 base at V and 6 bases at J, with 10 bases between. CDR3 coding DNA: TGCAGTGCTAGAGTACCAGGGAGAAACATTCAGTACTTC. This encodes CSARVPGRNIQYF.

This clonotype was found once. The chain uses TRBV28 and TRBJ1-5; TRBD1 might be the D (6 bases). V was clipped by 6 bases and J by 4 bases, with 13 bases between them. The CDR3 is 14 amino acids. Germline V gene lookup returns CDR1 MDHEN and CDR2 SYDVKM. The CDR3 DNA reads TGTGCCAGCAGGGGAGGACAGTTGAATCAGCCCCAGCATTTT. It translates to CASRGGQLNQPQHF.

This clonotype has at least ten counts. The genes are TRBV20-1 and TRBJ2-7, with 7 positions matching TRBD2. Germline CDR1 is DFQATT and CDR2 is SNEGSKA (reference sequence). The CDR3 is 15 residues long. Trimming removed 0 bases from V and 2 bases from J; junction bases left unmatched: 7. The CDR3 is CSARDLAVSAYEQYF. CDR3 nucleotides: TGCAGTGCTAGAGATCTAGCGGTCTCCGCCTACGAGCAGTACTTC.

V gene TRBV20-1 combines with J gene TRBJ2-5; 11 bases fit TRBD2. V lost 1 base and J lost 4; bases outside the gene matches: 2. The CDR3 extends over 14 amino acids. Germline CDR1 is DFQATT and CDR2 is SNEGSKA (reference sequence). Here the CDR3 DNA reads TGCAGTGCTAGAGTTAGCGGGGGGGCAGAGACCCAGTACTTC. It encodes CSARVSGGAETQYF.

Only a few counts were recorded for this clonotype. This chain joins TRBV6-1 and TRBJ1-4; D is possibly TRBD1 (5 bases). Trimming removed 9 bases from V and 7 bases from J, with 9 bases in between. Germline loops: CDR1 MNHNS, CDR2 SASEGT. The CDR3 is made up of 11 amino acids. For the CDR3, the DNA is TGTGCCAGTCGACAGCTTGAAAAACTGTTTTTT. This codes for CASRQLEKLFF.

In this sample, this clonotype turned up a few times. This chain connects TRBV3-1 to TRBJ2-7, with D tentatively TRBD1 or TRBD2 (7 bases each). V lost 4 bases and J lost 3, with 13 bases in between. The CDR3 is 14 amino acids. From germline, CDR1 is LGHDT and CDR2 YNNKEL (reference sequence). The CDR3: CASSRAGQLYEQYF. CDR3 DNA: TGTGCCAGCAGCCGAGCGGGACAGCTCTACGAGCAGTACTTC.

This chain joins TRBV21-1 and TRBJ2-1; TRBD2, the table's D call, was not compared with the DNA. TRBV21-1 is an annotated pseudogene. The CDR3 runs to 14 residues. The CDR3 nucleotides read TGTGCCAGCAGCGCGAAAATTACTAGGAATGAGCAGTTCTTC. Translated: CASSAKITRNEQFF.

The CDR3 loop is CASSPSGTGGSPLHF. In nucleotides, the CDR3 is TGTGCCAGCAGTCCTTCCGGGACAGGGGGCTCACCCCTCCACTTT. V is TRBV27 and J is TRBJ1-6, with 12 bases fitting TRBD1. The ends lost 5 bases at V and 10 bases at J; junction bases unmatched: 6. From germline, CDR1 is MNHEY and CDR2 SMNVEV (reference sequence). The CDR3 consists of 15 residues.

The V call is TRBV12-3 or TRBV12-4, the J call TRBJ1-1, with 9 bases aligning to TRBD1. The CDR3 has 15 residues. Unmatched junction bases numbered 5, after V lost 6 bases and J lost 0 bases. The CDR3 bases are TGTGCCAGCAGCCAGCGACAGGGGGTGAACACTGAAGCTTTCTTT. Translating it yields CASSQRQGVNTEAFF.